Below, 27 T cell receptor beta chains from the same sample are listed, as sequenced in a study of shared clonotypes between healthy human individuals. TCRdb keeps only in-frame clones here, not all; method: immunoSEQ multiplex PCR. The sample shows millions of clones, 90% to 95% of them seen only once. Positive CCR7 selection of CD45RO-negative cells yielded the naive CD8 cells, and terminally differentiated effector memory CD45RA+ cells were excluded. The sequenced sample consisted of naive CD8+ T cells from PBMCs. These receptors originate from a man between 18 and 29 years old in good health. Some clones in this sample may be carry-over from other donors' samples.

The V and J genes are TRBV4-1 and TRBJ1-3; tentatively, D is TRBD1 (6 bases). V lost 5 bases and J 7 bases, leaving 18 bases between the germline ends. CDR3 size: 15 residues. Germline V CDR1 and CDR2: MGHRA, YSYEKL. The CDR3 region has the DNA TGCGCCAGCAGCGCCCACAGGGTAGATAGTAACACCATATATTTT. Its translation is CASSAHRVDSNTIYF.

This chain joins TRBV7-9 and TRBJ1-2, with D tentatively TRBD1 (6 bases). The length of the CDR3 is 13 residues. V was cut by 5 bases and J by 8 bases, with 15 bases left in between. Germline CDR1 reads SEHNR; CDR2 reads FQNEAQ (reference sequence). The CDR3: CASSAGGGGGYTF. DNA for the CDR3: TGTGCCAGCAGCGCGGGAGGGGGAGGAGGCTACACCTTC.

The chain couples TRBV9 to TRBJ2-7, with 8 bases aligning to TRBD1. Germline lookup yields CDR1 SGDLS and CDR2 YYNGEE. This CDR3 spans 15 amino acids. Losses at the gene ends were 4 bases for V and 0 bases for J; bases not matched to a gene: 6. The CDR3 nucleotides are TGTGCCAGCAGCCGGACAGGGCTCCCCTCCTACGAGCAGTACTTC. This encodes CASSRTGLPSYEQYF. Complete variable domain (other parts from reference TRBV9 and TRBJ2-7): DSGVTQTPKHLITATGQRVTLRCSPRSGDLSVYWYQQSLDQGLQFLIQYYNGEERAKGNILERFSAQQFPDLHSELNLSSLELGDSALYFCASSRTGLPSYEQYFGPGTRLTVT.

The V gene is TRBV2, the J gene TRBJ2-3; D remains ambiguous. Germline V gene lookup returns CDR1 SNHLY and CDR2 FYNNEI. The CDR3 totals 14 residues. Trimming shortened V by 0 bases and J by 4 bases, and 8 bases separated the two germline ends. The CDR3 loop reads CASSEAGRSDTQYF. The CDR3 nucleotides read TGTGCCAGCAGTGAAGCGGGAAGGTCAGATACGCAGTATTTT.

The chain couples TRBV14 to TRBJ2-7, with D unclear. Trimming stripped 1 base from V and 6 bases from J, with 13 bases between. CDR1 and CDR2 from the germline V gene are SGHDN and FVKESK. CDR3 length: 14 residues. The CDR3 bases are TGTGCCAGCAGCCAAGTTCTTGCGACCTCCGAGCAGTACTTC. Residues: CASSQVLATSEQYF.

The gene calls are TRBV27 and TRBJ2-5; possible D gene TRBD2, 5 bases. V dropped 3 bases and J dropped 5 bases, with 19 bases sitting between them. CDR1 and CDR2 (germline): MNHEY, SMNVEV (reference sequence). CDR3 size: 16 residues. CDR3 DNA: TGTGCCAGCAGTTTTTTAGCGACTCTTGCACGGGAGACCCAGTACTTC. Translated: CASSFLATLARETQYF.

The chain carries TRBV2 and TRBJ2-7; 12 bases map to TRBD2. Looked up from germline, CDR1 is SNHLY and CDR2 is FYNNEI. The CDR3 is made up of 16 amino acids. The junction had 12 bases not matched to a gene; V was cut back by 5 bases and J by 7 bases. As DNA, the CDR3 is TGTGCCAGCAGTCCTCTGAGACTAGCGGGAGAGGAGGAGCAGTACTTC. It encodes CASSPLRLAGEEEQYF.

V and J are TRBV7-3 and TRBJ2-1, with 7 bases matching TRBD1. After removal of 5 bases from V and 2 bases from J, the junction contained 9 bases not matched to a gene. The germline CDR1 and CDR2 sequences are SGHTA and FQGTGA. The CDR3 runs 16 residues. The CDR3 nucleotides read TGTGCCAGCAGCCCCTCGGACAGGACCCCCTACAATGAGCAGTTCTTC. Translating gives CASSPSDRTPYNEQFF. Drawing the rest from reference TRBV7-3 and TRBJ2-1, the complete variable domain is GAGVSQTPSNKVTEKGKYVELRCDPISGHTALYWYRQSLGQGPEFLIYFQGTGAADDSGLPNDRFFAVRPEGSVSTLKIQRTERGDSAVYLCASSPSDRTPYNEQFFGPGTRLTVL.

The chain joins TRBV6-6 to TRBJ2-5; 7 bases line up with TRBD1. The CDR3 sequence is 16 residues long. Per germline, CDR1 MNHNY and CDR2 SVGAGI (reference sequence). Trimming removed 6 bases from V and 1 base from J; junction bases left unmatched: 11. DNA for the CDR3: TGTGCCAGCAGGTCTCCGGGACAGCATGTCCAAGAGACCCAGTACTTC. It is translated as CASRSPGQHVQETQYF.

The CDR3 is CASSSNRDRGTEAFF. As DNA, the CDR3 is TGTGCCAGCAGCTCTAACCGGGACAGGGGGACTGAAGCTTTCTTT. J is TRBJ1-1 and V is TRBV5-5; 11 bases are a match to TRBD1. Germline CDR1 is SGHKS and CDR2 is YYEKEE (reference sequence). Unmatched junction bases numbered 6, after V lost 3 bases and J lost 5 bases. The CDR3 is 15 amino acids. Combining the CDR3 with reference TRBV5-5 and TRBJ1-1 gives the whole variable domain DAGVTQSPTHLIKTRGQQVTLRCSPISGHKSVSWYQQVLGQGPQFIFQYYEKEERGRGNFPDRFSARQFPNYSSELNVNALLLGDSALYLCASSSNRDRGTEAFFGQGTRLTVV.

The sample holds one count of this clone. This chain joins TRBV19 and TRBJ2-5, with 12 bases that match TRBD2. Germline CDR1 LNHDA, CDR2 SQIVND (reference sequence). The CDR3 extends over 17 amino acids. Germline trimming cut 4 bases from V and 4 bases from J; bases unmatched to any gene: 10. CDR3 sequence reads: CASSSLTSGSHGETQYF. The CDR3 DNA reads TGTGCCAGTAGTAGCTTGACTAGCGGGAGTCACGGAGAGACCCAGTACTTC.

For the CDR3, the DNA is TGTGCCAGCAGTTATGAGGCGGGATATAGCAATCAGCCCCAGCATTTT. Its protein is CASSYEAGYSNQPQHF. The genes are TRBV28 and TRBJ1-5; D ambiguous. Germline V gene sequence: CDR1 MDHEN, CDR2 SYDVKM. The CDR3 contains 16 residues. V was pared by 4 bases and J by 0 bases, with 13 bases between.

The CDR3 is CASSPEDRDSEKLFF. The CDR3 bases are TGTGCCAGTAGTCCTGAGGACAGGGACAGTGAAAAACTGTTTTTT. The chain employs TRBV19 and TRBJ1-4, with 8 bases fitting TRBD1. V lost 5 bases and J lost 7; bases outside the gene matches: 9. CDR3 size: 15 residues. CDR1 is LNHDA and CDR2 is SQIVND in the germline V gene (reference sequence). Full variable domain (outside the CDR3, taken from reference TRBV19 and TRBJ1-4): DGGITQSPKYLFRKEGQNVTLSCEQNLNHDAMYWYRQDPGQGLRLIYYSQIVNDFQKGDIAEGYSVSREKKESFPLTVTSAQKNPTAFYLCASSPEDRDSEKLFFGSGTQLSVL.

CDR3 nucleotides: TGCGCCAGCAGCTTGGAGTGGGGACTAGCGGGAGCTTACAATGAGCAGTTCTTC. This codes for CASSLEWGLAGAYNEQFF. This chain joins TRBV5-1 and TRBJ2-1; 14 bases are shared with TRBD2. The CDR3 is 18 residues long. V was clipped by 0 bases and J by 4 bases; unmatched bases: 6. Germline lookup yields CDR1 SGHRS and CDR2 YFSETQ.

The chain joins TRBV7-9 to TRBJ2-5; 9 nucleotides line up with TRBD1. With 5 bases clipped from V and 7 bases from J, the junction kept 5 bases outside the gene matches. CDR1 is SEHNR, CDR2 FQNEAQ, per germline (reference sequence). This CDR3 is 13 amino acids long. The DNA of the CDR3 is TGTGCCAGCAGCCTCGACAGGGGGGGGACCCAGTACTTC. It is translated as CASSLDRGGTQYF.

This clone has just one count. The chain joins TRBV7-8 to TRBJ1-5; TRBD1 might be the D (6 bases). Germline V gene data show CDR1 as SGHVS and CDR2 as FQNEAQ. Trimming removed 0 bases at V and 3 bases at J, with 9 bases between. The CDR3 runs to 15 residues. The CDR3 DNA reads TGTGCCAGCAGCTTAGCGGGACAATTCAATCAGCCCCAGCATTTT. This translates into CASSLAGQFNQPQHF.

The CDR3 region has the DNA TGTGCCAGCAGCGTTTCCGGGACAGGGGACTACGAGCAGTACTTC. Encoded protein: CASSVSGTGDYEQYF. V is TRBV9 and J is TRBJ2-7; 10 nucleotides align to TRBD1. The CDR3 loop spans 15 amino acids. Per germline, CDR1 SGDLS and CDR2 YYNGEE. Trimming cost V 2 bases and J 3 bases; bases outside gene matches: 5.

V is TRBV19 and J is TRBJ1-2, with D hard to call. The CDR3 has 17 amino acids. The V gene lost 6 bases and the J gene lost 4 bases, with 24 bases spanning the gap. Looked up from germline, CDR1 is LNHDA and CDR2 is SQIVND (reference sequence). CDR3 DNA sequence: TGTGCCAGTAGGCAAAACGATCAGCGGGGAGCGTTCTATGGCTACACCTTC. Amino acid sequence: CASRQNDQRGAFYGYTF.

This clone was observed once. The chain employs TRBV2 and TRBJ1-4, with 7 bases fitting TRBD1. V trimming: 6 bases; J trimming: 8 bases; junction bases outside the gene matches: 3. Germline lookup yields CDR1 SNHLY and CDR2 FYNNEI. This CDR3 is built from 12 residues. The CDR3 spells CASRQGKEKLFF. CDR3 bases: TGTGCCAGCAGACAGGGGAAAGAAAAACTGTTTTTT.

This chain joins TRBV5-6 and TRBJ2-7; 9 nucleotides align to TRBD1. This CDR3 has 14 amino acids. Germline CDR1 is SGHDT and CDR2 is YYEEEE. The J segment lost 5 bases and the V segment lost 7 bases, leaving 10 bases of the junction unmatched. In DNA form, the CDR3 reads TGTGCCAGCCGCACGGAGGACAGGGGCAACGAGCAGTACTTC. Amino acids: CASRTEDRGNEQYF.

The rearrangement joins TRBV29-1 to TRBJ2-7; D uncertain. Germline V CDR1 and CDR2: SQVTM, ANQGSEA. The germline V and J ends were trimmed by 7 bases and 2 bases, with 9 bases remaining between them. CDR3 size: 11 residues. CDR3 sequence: CSALIPYEQYF. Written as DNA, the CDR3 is TGCAGCGCACTTATCCCCTACGAGCAGTACTTC.

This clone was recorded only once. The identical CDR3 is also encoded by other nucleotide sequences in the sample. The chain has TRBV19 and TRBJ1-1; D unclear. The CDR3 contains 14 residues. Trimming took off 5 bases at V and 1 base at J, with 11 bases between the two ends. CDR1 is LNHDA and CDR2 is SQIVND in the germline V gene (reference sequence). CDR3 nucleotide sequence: TGTGCCAGTAGTCCAAGGACGGGGAACACTGAAGCTTTCTTT. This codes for CASSPRTGNTEAFF.

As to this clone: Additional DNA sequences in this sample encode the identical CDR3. DNA of the CDR3: TGTGCCAGCAGCGTAGGAGCGGGAGCTGCCTACGAGCAGTACTTC. Amino acid sequence: CASSVGAGAAYEQYF. This chain connects TRBV9 to TRBJ2-7, with 8 bases identical to TRBD2. The CDR3 is 15 residues long. Trimming took 0 bases from V and 2 from J; bases not matched to a gene: 4. Per the germline V gene, CDR1 is SGDLS and CDR2 is YYNGEE.

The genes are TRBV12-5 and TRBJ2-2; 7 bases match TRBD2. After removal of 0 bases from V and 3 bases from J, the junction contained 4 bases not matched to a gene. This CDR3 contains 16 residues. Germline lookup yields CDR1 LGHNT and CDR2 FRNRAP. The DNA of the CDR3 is TGTGCTAGTGGTTTGGTAACGGGGGGTGACACCGGGGAGCTGTTTTTT. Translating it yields CASGLVTGGDTGELFF.

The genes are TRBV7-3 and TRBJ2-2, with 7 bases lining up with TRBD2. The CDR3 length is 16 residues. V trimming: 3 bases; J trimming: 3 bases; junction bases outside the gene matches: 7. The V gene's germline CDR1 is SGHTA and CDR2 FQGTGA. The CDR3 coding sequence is TGTGCCAGCAGCTTCTCTAGGACTAGAGACACCGGGGAGCTGTTTTTT. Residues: CASSFSRTRDTGELFF.

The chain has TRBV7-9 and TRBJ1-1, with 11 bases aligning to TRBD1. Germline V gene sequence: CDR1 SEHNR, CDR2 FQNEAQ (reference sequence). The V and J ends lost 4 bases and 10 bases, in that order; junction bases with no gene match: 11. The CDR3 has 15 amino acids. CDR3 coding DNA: TGTGCCAGCAGCTACGGGACAGGGGGTGAGTTCGTAGCTTTCTTT. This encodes CASSYGTGGEFVAFF. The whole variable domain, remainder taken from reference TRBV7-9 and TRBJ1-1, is DTGVSQNPRHKITKRGQNVTFRCDPISEHNRLYWYRQTLGQGPEFLTYFQNEAQLEKSRLLSDRFSAERPKGSFSTLEIQRTEQGDSAMYLCASSYGTGGEFVAFFGQGTRLTVV.

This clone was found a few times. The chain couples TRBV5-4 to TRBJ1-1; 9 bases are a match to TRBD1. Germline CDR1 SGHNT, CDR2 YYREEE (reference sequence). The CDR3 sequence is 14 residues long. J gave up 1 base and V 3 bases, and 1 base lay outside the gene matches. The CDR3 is CASSSGQGNTEAFF. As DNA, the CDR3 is TGTGCCAGCAGCTCGGGACAGGGGAACACTGAAGCTTTCTTT.